These 14 T cell receptor beta chains came from one sample sequenced in a study of CD8 T cells in Susac syndrome. It was with random hexamers that 0.5 to 1 ug RNA was reverse transcribed. TCRdb re-analysed the immunoSEQ multiplex PCR reads in MiXCR, keeping a single row per CDR3 protein. This table has more than 70,000 distinct CDR3 sequences, 80% to 95% appearing once. Sequencing input: CD8+ T cells from PBMCs. The receptors were gathered from a human donor in good health.

The rearrangement links TRBV27 to TRBJ2-7, with 10 bases fitting TRBD1. With 2 bases clipped from V and 6 bases from J, the junction kept 4 bases outside the gene matches. In germline, CDR1 is MNHEY, CDR2 SMNVEV (reference sequence). There are 14 residues in the CDR3. CDR3 DNA sequence: TGTGCCAGCAGTTTAGGGGGGACAGGGGCCGAGCAGTACTTC. The encoded protein is CASSLGGTGAEQYF.

This chain uses TRBV30 with TRBJ2-6; no clear D gene. The V end was cut by 0 bases, the J end by 4 bases, with 4 bases between. CDR3 size: 13 residues. Germline CDR1 GTSNPN, CDR2 SVGIG (reference sequence). CDR3 nucleotide sequence: TGTGCCTGGAGTGTGTCGGGGGCCAACGTCCTGACTTTC. Its protein product is CAWSVSGANVLTF.

This sequence joins TRBV6-5 and TRBJ1-1; tentatively, D is TRBD1 (5 bases). V was trimmed by 0 bases and J by 7 bases, leaving 12 bases between them. This CDR3 has 14 amino acids. The V gene's germline CDR1 is MNHEY and CDR2 SVGAGI. CDR3 sequence: CASSYSGRQNEAFF. CDR3 sequence (DNA): TGTGCCAGCAGTTACTCAGGACGACAGAATGAAGCTTTCTTT.

The rearrangement links TRBV4-2 to TRBJ2-3; 9 bases are shared with TRBD2. Per germline, CDR1 LGHNA and CDR2 YNFKEQ. The CDR3 covers 16 residues. Trimming removed 0 bases from V and 8 bases from J; junction bases left unmatched: 9. This chain's CDR3 is CASSQDAGGLIGTQYF. The CDR3 DNA reads as TGTGCCAGCAGCCAAGATGCGGGGGGGCTGATTGGTACGCAGTATTTT.

As DNA, the CDR3 is TGCAGTGCAAAAACAAACCGGGGGGAAGTTAGATACGAGCAGTACTTC. Its protein is CSAKTNRGEVRYEQYF. The chain recombines TRBV20-1 with TRBJ2-7; 7 nucleotides line up with TRBD2. J lost 4 bases, V lost 6 bases, and 18 bases had no gene match. The CDR3 loop spans 16 amino acids. Germline CDR1 is DFQATT and CDR2 is SNEGSKA (reference sequence).

This chain connects TRBV29-1 to TRBJ1-2; no firm D call. Germline lookup yields CDR1 SQVTM and CDR2 ANQGSEA. With 7 bases removed from V and 4 bases from J, the gap between germline ends came to 22 bases. The CDR3 contains 15 residues. CDR3 sequence: CSAPLPGSRGYGYTF. DNA of the CDR3: TGCAGCGCTCCACTGCCGGGCTCGCGGGGCTATGGCTACACCTTC.

The J gene is TRBJ2-1, the V gene TRBV28; 12 bases are shared with TRBD2. CDR1 MDHEN and CDR2 SYDVKM come from the germline V gene. J gave up 10 bases and V 2 bases, and 6 bases lay outside the gene matches. CDR3 length: 15 residues. CDR3 in DNA: TGTGCCAGCAGTTTAGCCCTAGCGGGGGGGCAGGAGCAGTTCTTC. Amino acid sequence: CASSLALAGGQEQFF.

This clonotype has just one count. The chain employs TRBV11-1 and TRBJ1-1; the D is unclear. Trimming took off 7 bases at V and 1 base at J, with 13 bases between the two ends. CDR1 is SGHAT and CDR2 is FQDESV in the germline V gene (reference sequence). This CDR3 is 14 amino acids long. The CDR3 is CASNAGRRNTEAFF. The CDR3 DNA follows: TGTGCCAGCAACGCCGGCCGGAGGAACACTGAAGCTTTCTTT.

This clonotype was observed a single time. The chain carries TRBV5-1 and TRBJ1-1; D gene unclear. There are 13 residues in the CDR3. Trimming shortened V by 3 bases and J by 4 bases, and 10 bases separated the two germline ends. Germline CDR1 reads SGHRS; CDR2 reads YFSETQ. Here the CDR3 DNA reads TGCGCCAGCAGCTCACCGGGTGCCACTGAAGCTTTCTTT. As protein: CASSSPGATEAFF.

The chain carries TRBV12-3 or TRBV12-4 and TRBJ1-5; no definite D call. CDR3 length: 13 amino acids. V lost 3 bases and J lost 4, with 7 bases in between. The CDR3 DNA is TGTGCCAGCAGTTTCGGCTTAAATCAGCCCCAGCATTTT. Translation gives CASSFGLNQPQHF.

This clonotype was detected only a few times. This rearrangement joins TRBV11-2 to TRBJ1-1; D gene unclear. Germline V gives CDR1 SGHAT, CDR2 FQNNGV. The CDR3 contains 11 residues. The V gene lost 1 base and the J gene lost 7 bases, with 4 bases spanning the gap. CDR3 in amino acids: CASSLGGEAFF. In DNA, the CDR3 is TGTGCCAGCAGCTTAGGGGGTGAAGCTTTCTTT.

V usage is TRBV30 and J usage is TRBJ1-5; D is undetermined. This CDR3 is 13 amino acids long. CDR1 GTSNPN and CDR2 SVGIG come from the germline V gene (reference sequence). V was trimmed by 0 bases and J by 1 base, leaving 4 bases between them. The CDR3 region is CAWSVGSNQPQHF. Written as DNA, the CDR3 is TGTGCCTGGAGTGTAGGGAGCAATCAGCCCCAGCATTTT.

Only one count was recorded for this clonotype. This sequence joins TRBV9 and TRBJ1-2; 7 nucleotides match TRBD1. Per germline, CDR1 SGDLS and CDR2 YYNGEE. The CDR3 consists of 14 residues. V lost 3 bases and J lost 3; bases outside the gene matches: 5. The CDR3 DNA reads TGTGCCAGCAGCGGAAGACAGGGCCACTATGGCTACACCTTC. Translation gives CASSGRQGHYGYTF.

J is TRBJ2-7 and V is TRBV13; tentative D call: TRBD2 (6 bases). The CDR3 totals 15 residues. Germline CDR1 and CDR2: PRHDT and FYEKMQ (reference sequence). Trimming stripped 0 bases from V and 0 bases from J, with 9 bases between. DNA of the CDR3: TGTGCCAGCAGCTTAGGCCGGGGGTACTCCTACGAGCAGTACTTC. Protein product: CASSLGRGYSYEQYF.